These T cell receptor beta chains were read from a single sample in a study of T-cell memory formation after mild COVID-19. TCRdb reprocessed the 5' RACE reads via MiXCR and lists one record per CDR3 protein. This table has about 210,000 distinct CDR3 sequences, roughly a tenth appearing once. The sequenced sample was PBMCs or a T cell subset sorted from them (not recorded which). These receptor sequences come from a man aged 18-30 years who had mild COVID-19 (a few samples of this study predate the infection). Cell type and time point are not known. Each CDR3 is given with its conserved first and last residue. The order of the fields is J gene, clone size, D gene, V gene, CDR3 protein, CDR3 DNA. D genes are given only for firm matches. Size tells how often a clone was seen (once, few, many) or the class of an expanded clone, and some rows leave it out.

TRBJ2-7 - - TRBV6-1 CASTPPEYYGQYF TGTGCCAGCACACCTCCGGAGTACTACGGACAGTACTTC
TRBJ2-3 few - TRBV7-2 CASSRGDGGTDTQYF TGTGCCAGCAGCCGGGGTGACGGGGGCACAGATACGCAGTATTTT
TRBJ2-3 many TRBD2 TRBV24-1 CATSDFSGGDTQYF TGTGCCACCAGTGATTTCTCGGGAGGGGATACGCAGTATTTT
TRBJ2-1 few TRBD1 TRBV7-2 CASSLRGRNEQFF TGTGCCAGCAGCTTAAGGGGGCGCAATGAGCAGTTCTTC
TRBJ1-2 - - TRBV29-1 CSARGGGLRYGYTF TGCAGCGCCCGGGGGGGGGGCCTGCGCTATGGCTACACCTTC
TRBJ2-7 - - TRBV5-1 CASSLGGAPYEQYF TGCGCCAGCAGCTTGGGTGGGGCCCCCTACGAGCAGTACTTC
TRBJ2-5 - - TRBV3-1 CASSQNWQETQYF TGTGCCAGCAGCCAAAATTGGCAAGAGACCCAGTACTTC
TRBJ1-3 few - TRBV4-3 CASSQELAGDTIYF TGCGCCAGCAGCCAAGAGCTCGCCGGGGACACCATATATTTT
TRBJ2-1 few TRBD2 TRBV7-3 CASSSKVRLAGYNEQFF TGTGCCAGCAGCTCAAAGGTCCGCCTAGCGGGGTACAATGAGCAGTTCTTC
TRBJ1-6 - TRBD1 TRBV20-1 CSADRVSYNSPLHF TGCAGTGCTGACAGGGTTTCCTATAATTCACCCCTCCACTTT
TRBJ2-2 many - TRBV6-2/TRBV6-3 CASRGANTGELFF TGTGCCAGCAGGGGGGCGAACACCGGGGAGCTGTTTTTT
TRBJ1-5 - - TRBV6-1 CASMGGWRQPQHF TGTGCCAGCATGGGCGGTTGGAGACAGCCCCAGCATTTT
TRBJ2-5 - TRBD1 TRBV7-3 CASSEQGASFETQYF TGTGCCAGCAGCGAACAGGGGGCGAGCTTTGAGACCCAGTACTTC
TRBJ1-3 - - TRBV18 CASTTGSSGNTIYF TGTGCCAGCACCACGGGGTCCTCTGGAAACACCATATATTTT
TRBJ2-1 - - TRBV5-4 CASSETGWNEQFF TGTGCCAGCAGCGAAACGGGGTGGAATGAGCAGTTCTTC
TRBJ2-2 few TRBD1 TRBV4-2 CASSQGPTGGAIGELFF TGTGCCAGCAGCCAAGGTCCAACAGGGGGCGCGATCGGGGAGCTGTTTTTT
TRBJ2-2 few - TRBV18 CASSPPRGTGELFF TGTGCCAGCTCACCACCCCGGGGGACCGGGGAGCTGTTTTTT
TRBJ2-6 - - TRBV29-1 CSVDSEPGANVLTF TGCAGCGTTGACAGTGAGCCTGGGGCCAACGTCCTGACTTTC
TRBJ1-1 - - TRBV6-1 CASTPNANTEAFF TGTGCCAGCACCCCGAATGCGAACACTGAAGCTTTCTTT
TRBJ1-1 - TRBD1 TRBV6-2/TRBV6-3 CASSYWLGQGGANTEAFF TGTGCCAGCAGTTACTGGCTCGGACAGGGCGGGGCGAACACTGAAGCTTTCTTT
TRBJ2-5 many - TRBV7-7 CASSLRRGSEETQYF TGTGCCAGCAGCTTACGCCGGGGGTCCGAAGAGACCCAGTACTTC
TRBJ2-1 few TRBD1 TRBV6-5 CASSSPGQGANEQFF TGTGCCAGCAGCAGCCCGGGACAGGGGGCCAATGAGCAGTTCTTC
TRBJ2-3 - - TRBV9 CASSAPGGTDTQYF TGTGCCAGCAGCGCGCCCGGGGGAACAGATACGCAGTATTTT
TRBJ1-3 few - TRBV7-2 CASSSDILSGNTIYF TGTGCCAGCAGTTCTGACATCCTCTCTGGAAACACCATATATTTT
TRBJ1-1 - - TRBV20-1 CSALYLGGSGEAFF TGCAGTGCCCTTTACCTGGGGGGGAGCGGTGAAGCTTTCTTT
TRBJ2-2 - - TRBV7-2 CASSRRSGGGATGELFF TGTGCCAGCAGCCGCCGTTCGGGGGGCGGAGCCACCGGGGAGCTGTTTTTT
TRBJ2-7 few TRBD1 TRBV25-1 CATRTGSSYEQYF TGTGCCACAAGGACAGGGAGCTCCTACGAGCAGTACTTC
TRBJ2-3 - - TRBV5-5 CASSSTQPDTQYF TGTGCCAGCAGCTCGACTCAACCAGATACGCAGTATTTT
TRBJ2-4 many - TRBV5-8 CASSLSGGDQNIQYF TGTGCCAGCAGCCTTTCCGGGGGAGATCAAAACATTCAGTACTTC
TRBJ2-6 many - TRBV6-5 CATCRHFSGANVLTF TGTGCCACTTGCAGACACTTCTCTGGGGCCAACGTCCTGACTTTC
TRBJ1-1 - - TRBV2 CASLVRRVAFF TGTGCCAGCCTGGTTCGACGCGTGGCTTTCTTT
TRBJ2-7 many - TRBV1 CTSSQPMSYEQYF TGCACCAGCAGCCAACCTATGTCCTACGAGCAGTACTTC
TRBJ2-5 few TRBD1 TRBV29-1 CSTGQGGETQYF TGCAGCACCGGACAGGGTGGAGAGACCCAGTACTTC
TRBJ2-2 - - TRBV5-6 CASSFMAGIRNTGELFF TGTGCCAGCAGCTTTATGGCAGGGATTCGGAACACCGGGGAGCTGTTTTTT
TRBJ2-6 - - TRBV4-3 CASSQDSLRRANVLTF TGCGCCAGCAGCCAAGATTCTCTTAGGCGGGCCAACGTCCTGACTTTC
TRBJ2-1 few - TRBV5-5 CASSPGHLNEQFF TGTGCCAGCAGCCCGGGACACCTCAATGAGCAGTTCTTC
TRBJ1-1 many TRBD1 TRBV28 CASSTGGAENTEAFF TGTGCCAGCAGCACAGGGGGCGCCGAGAACACTGAAGCTTTCTTT
TRBJ2-3 - - TRBV6-5 CASSYFRGADTQYF TGTGCCAGCAGTTACTTCCGGGGCGCAGATACGCAGTATTTT
TRBJ1-1 - - TRBV5-1 CASNPTPGSEAFF TGCGCCAGCAACCCTACTCCGGGGAGCGAAGCTTTCTTT
TRBJ1-5 - - TRBV20-1 CSARVRGAQPQHF TGCAGTGCAAGGGTCAGGGGAGCCCAGCCCCAGCATTTT
TRBJ1-5 - - TRBV7-2 CASSSQFHSNQPQHF TGTGCCAGCAGCTCCCAGTTTCATAGCAATCAGCCCCAGCATTTT